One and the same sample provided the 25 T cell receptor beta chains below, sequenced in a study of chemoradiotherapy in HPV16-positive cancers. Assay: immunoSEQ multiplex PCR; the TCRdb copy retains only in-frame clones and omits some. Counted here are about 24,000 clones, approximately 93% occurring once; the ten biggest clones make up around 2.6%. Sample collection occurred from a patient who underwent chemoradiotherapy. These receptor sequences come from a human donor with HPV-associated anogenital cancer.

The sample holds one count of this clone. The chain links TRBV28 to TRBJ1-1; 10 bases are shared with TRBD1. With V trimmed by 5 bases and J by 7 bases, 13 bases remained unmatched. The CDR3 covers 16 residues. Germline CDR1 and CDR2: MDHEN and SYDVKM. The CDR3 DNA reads TGTGCCAGCAGTCCAAACGGACAGGGGGTGAAGATTGAAGCTTTCTTT. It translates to CASSPNGQGVKIEAFF.

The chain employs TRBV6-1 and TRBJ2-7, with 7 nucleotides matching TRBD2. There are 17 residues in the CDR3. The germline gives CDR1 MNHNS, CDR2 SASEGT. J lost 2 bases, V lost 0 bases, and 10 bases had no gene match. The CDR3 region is CASSEAPIRLAAYEQYF. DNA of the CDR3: TGTGCCAGCAGTGAAGCGCCTATACGACTAGCCGCCTACGAGCAGTACTTC.

The CDR3 nucleotides are TGTGCCAGCAGTGCAGGGTCCCTCGAGACCCAGTACTTC. Its translation is CASSAGSLETQYF. The V gene is TRBV28, the J gene TRBJ2-5; weak D call: TRBD1 (5 bases). CDR1 and CDR2 from the germline V gene are MDHEN and SYDVKM. Trimming cost V 5 bases and J 5 bases, with 12 bases left between them. This CDR3 contains 13 residues.

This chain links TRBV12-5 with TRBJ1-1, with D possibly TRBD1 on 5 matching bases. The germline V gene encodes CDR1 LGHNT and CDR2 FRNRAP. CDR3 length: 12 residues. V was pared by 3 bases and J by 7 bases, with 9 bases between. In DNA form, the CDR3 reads TGTGCTAGTGGTTTAGGGGCCTATGAAGCTTTCTTT. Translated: CASGLGAYEAFF.

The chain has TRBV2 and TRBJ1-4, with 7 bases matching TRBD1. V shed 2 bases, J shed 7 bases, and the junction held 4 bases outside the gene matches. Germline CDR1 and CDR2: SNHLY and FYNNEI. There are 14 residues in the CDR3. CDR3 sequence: CASSEQGGSEKLFF. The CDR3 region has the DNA TGTGCCAGCAGTGAACAGGGGGGTAGTGAAAAACTGTTTTTT.

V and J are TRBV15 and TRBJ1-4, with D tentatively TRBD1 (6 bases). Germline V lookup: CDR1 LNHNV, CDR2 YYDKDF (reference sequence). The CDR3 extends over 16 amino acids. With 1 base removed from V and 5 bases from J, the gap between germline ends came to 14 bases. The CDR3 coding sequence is TGTGCCACCAGCAGAGCGTCCGCAGGGGTAAATGAAAAACTGTTTTTT. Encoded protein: CATSRASAGVNEKLFF.

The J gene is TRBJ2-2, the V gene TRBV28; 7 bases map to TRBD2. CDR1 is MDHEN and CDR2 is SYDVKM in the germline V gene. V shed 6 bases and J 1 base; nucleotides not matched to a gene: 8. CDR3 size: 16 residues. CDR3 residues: CASRLSSGLNTGELFF. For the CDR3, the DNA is TGTGCCAGCAGATTGAGTAGCGGGTTGAACACCGGGGAGCTGTTTTTT.

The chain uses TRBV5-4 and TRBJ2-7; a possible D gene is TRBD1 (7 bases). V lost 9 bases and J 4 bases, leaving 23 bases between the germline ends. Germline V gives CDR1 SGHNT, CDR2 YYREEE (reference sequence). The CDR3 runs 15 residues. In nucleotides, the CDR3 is TGTGCCACCAGTCCCGGACAGGAGGGGTCTTACGAGCAGTACTTC. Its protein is CATSPGQEGSYEQYF. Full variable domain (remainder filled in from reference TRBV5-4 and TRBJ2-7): ETGVTQSPTHLIKTRGQQVTLRCSSQSGHNTVSWYQQALGQGPQFIFQYYREEENGRGNFPPRFSGLQFPNYSSELNVNALELDDSALYLCATSPGQEGSYEQYFGPGTRLTVT.

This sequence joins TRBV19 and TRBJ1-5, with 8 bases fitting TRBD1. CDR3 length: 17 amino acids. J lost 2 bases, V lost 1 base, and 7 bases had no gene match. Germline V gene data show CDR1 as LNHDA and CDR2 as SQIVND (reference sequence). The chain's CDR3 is CASSIGTGSSGNQPQHF. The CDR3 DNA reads TGTGCCAGTAGTATAGGGACAGGGTCAAGTGGCAATCAGCCCCAGCATTTT.

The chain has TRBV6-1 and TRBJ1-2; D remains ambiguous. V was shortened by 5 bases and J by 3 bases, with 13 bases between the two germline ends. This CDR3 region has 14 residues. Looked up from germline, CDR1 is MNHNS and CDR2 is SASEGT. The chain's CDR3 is CASSPSRSYYGYTF. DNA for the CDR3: TGTGCCAGCAGTCCTTCCCGTAGTTACTATGGCTACACCTTC.

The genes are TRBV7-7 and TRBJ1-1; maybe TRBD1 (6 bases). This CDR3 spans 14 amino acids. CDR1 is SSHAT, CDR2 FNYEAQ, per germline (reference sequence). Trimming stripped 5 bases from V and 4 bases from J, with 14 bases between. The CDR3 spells CASSRGGGSTEAFF. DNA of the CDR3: TGTGCCAGCAGCCGAGGGGGGGGGTCCACTGAAGCTTTCTTT.

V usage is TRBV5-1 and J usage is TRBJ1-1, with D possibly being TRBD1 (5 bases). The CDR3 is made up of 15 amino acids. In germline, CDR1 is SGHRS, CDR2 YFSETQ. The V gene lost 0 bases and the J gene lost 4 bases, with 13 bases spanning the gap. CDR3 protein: CASSLEGGVGTEAFF. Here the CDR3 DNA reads TGCGCCAGCAGCTTGGAAGGAGGGGTTGGCACTGAAGCTTTCTTT.

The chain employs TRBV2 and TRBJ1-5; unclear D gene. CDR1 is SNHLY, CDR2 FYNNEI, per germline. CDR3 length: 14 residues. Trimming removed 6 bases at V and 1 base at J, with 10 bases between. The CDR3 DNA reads TGTGCCAGCAGCCGGGCCACAAGCAATCAGCCCCAGCATTTT. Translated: CASSRATSNQPQHF.

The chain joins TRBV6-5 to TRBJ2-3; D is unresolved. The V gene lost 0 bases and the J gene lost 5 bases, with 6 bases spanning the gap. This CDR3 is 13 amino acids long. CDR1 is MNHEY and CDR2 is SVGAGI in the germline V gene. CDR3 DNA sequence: TGTGCCAGCAGTTACTCTAGAGGAGATACGCAGTATTTT. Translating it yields CASSYSRGDTQYF.

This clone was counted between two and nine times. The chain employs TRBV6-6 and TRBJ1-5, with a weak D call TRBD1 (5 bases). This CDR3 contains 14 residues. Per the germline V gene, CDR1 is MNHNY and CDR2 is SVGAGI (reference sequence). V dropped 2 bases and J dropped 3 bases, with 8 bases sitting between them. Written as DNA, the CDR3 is TGTGCCAGCAGTTACGGGACGGACAATCAGCCCCAGCATTTT. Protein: CASSYGTDNQPQHF.

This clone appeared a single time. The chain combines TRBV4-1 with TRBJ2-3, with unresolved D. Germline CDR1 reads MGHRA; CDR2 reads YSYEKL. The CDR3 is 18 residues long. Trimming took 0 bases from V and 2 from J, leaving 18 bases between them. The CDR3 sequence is CASSQEGILEPHTDTQYF. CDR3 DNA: TGCGCCAGCAGCCAAGAGGGAATTCTGGAACCCCACACAGATACGCAGTATTTT.

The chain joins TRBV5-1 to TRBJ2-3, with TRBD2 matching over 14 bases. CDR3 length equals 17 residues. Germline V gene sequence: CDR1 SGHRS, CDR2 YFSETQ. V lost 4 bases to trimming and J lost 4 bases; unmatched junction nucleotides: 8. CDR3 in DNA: TGCGCCAGCAGCAGAACCGGGACTAGCGGGAGCGCAGATACGCAGTATTTT. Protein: CASSRTGTSGSADTQYF. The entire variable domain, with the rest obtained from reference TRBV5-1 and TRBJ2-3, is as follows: KAGVTQTPRYLIKTRGQQVTLSCSPISGHRSVSWYQQTPGQGLQFLFEYFSETQRNKGNFPGRFSGRQFSNSRSEMNVSTLELGDSALYLCASSRTGTSGSADTQYFGPGTRLTVL.

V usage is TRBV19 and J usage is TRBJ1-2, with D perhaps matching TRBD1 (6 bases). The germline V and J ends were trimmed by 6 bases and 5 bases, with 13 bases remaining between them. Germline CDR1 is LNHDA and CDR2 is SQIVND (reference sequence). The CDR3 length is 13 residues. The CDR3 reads CASRDPGQYGYTF. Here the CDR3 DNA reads TGTGCCAGTAGGGACCCCGGACAGTATGGCTACACCTTC.

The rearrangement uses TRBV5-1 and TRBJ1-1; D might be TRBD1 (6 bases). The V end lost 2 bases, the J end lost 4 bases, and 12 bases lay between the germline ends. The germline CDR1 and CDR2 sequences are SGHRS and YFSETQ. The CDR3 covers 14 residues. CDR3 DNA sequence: TGCGCCAGCAGCTTAGACAGGCCAGGCACTGAAGCTTTCTTT. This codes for CASSLDRPGTEAFF.

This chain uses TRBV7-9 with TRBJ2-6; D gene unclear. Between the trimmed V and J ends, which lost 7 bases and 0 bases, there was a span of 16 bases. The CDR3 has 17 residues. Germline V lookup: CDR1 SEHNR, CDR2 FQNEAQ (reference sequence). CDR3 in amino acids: CASIAKESYSGANVLTF. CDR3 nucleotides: TGTGCCAGCATCGCCAAGGAATCCTACTCTGGGGCCAACGTCCTGACTTTC.

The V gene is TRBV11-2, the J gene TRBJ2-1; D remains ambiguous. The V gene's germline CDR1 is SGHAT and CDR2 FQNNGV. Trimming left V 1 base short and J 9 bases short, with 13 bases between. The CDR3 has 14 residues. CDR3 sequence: CASSLASGLGEQFF. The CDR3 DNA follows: TGTGCCAGCAGCTTAGCCTCAGGTCTGGGTGAGCAGTTCTTC.

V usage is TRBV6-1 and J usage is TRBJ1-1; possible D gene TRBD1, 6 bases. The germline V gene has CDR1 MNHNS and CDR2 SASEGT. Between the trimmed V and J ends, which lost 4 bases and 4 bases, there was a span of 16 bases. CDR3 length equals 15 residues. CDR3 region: CASSVVGGAGTEAFF. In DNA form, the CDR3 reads TGTGCCAGCAGTGTGGTGGGGGGCGCGGGCACTGAAGCTTTCTTT.

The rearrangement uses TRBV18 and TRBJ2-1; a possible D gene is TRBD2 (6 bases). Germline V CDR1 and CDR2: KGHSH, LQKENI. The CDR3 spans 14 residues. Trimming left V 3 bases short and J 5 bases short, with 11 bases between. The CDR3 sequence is CASSPLGGDNEQFF. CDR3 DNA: TGTGCCAGCTCACCCCTTGGCGGGGACAATGAGCAGTTCTTC.

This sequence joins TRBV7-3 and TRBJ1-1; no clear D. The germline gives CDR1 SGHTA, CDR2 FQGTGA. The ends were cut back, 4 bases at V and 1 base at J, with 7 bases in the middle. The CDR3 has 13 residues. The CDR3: CASSSVGNTEAFF. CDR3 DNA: TGTGCCAGCAGCTCTGTGGGGAACACTGAAGCTTTCTTT.

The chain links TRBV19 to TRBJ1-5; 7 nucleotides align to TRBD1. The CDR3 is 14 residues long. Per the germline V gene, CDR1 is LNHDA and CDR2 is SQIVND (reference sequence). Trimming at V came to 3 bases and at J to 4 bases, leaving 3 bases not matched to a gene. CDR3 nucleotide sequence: TGTGCCAGTAGTATCAAACAGGGGAATCAGCCCCAGCATTTT. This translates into CASSIKQGNQPQHF.